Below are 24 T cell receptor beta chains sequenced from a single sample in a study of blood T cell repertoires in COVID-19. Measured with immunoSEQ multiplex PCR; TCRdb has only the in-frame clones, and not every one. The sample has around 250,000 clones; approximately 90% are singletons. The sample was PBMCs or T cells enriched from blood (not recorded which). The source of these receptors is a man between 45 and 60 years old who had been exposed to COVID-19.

CDR3 region: CASSTQGAGIFAGELFF. The CDR3 DNA is TGCGCCAGCAGCACACAAGGGGCAGGGATATTCGCCGGGGAGCTGTTTTTT. The chain employs TRBV5-1 and TRBJ2-2; D may be TRBD1 (5 bases). CDR3 size: 17 residues. The germline CDR1 and CDR2 sequences are SGHRS and YFSETQ. Trimming stripped 4 bases from V and 6 bases from J, with 22 bases between.

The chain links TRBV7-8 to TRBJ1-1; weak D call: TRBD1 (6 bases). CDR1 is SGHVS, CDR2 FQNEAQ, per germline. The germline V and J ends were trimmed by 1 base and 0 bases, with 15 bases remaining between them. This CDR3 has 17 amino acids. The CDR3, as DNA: TGTGCCAGCAGCTTAGGGGCGGGGGCAGTAATGAACACTGAAGCTTTCTTT. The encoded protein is CASSLGAGAVMNTEAFF.

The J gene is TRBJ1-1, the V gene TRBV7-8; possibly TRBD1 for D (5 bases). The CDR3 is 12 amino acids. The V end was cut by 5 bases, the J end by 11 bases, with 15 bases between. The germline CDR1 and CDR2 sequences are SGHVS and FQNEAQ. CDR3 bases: TGTGCCAGCAGCCTCGATTGGGGGGATGCTTTCTTT. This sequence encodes CASSLDWGDAFF.

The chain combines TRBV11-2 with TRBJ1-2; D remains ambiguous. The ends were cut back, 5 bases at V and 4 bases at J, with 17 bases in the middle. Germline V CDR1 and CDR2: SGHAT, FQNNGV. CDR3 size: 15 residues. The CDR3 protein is CASSPPEAFGYGYTF. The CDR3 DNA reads TGTGCCAGCAGCCCTCCGGAGGCCTTCGGCTATGGCTACACCTTC.

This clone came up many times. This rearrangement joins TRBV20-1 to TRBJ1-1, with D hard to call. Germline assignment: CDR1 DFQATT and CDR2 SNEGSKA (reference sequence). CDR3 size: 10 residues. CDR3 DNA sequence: TGCACCCTGTACCGGCGGGAAGCTTTCTTT. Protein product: CTLYRREAFF.

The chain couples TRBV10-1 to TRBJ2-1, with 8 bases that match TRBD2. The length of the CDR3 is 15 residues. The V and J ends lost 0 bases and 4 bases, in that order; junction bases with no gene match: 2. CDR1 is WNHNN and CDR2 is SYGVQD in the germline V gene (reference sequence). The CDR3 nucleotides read TGCGCCAGCAGTGAGTCCTCTAGCGGGTACAATGAGCAGTTCTTC. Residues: CASSESSSGYNEQFF.

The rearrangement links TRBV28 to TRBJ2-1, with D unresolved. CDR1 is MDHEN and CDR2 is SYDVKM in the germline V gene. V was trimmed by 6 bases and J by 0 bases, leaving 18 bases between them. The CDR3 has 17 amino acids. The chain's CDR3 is CASSSFGALSSYNEQFF. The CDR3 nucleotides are TGTGCCAGCAGCTCCTTCGGAGCCTTGAGCTCCTACAATGAGCAGTTCTTC.

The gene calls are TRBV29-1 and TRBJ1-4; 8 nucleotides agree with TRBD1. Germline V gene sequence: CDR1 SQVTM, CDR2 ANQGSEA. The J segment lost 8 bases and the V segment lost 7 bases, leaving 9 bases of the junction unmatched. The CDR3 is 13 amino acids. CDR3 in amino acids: CSGSQGAGEKLFF. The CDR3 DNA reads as TGCAGCGGCTCTCAGGGGGCGGGAGAAAAACTGTTTTTT. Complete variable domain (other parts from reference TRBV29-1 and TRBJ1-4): SAVISQKPSRDICQRGTSLTIQCQVDSQVTMMFWYRQQPGQSLTLIATANQGSEATYESGFVIDKFPISRPNLTFSTLTVSNMSPEDSSIYLCSGSQGAGEKLFFGSGTQLSVL.

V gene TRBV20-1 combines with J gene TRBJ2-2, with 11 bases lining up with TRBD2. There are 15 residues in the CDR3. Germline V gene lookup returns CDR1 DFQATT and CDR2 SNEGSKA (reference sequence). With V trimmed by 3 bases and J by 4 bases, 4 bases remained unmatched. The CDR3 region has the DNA TGCAGTGCTAGTAGACTAGCGGGATCCACCGGGGAGCTGTTTTTT. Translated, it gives CSASRLAGSTGELFF.

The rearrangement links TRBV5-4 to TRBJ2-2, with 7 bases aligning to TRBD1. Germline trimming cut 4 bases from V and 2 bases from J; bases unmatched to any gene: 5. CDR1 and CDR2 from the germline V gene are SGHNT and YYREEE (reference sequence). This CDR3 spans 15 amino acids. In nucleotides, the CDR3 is TGTGCCAGCAGCCTCGACAGGGTAAACACCGGGGAGCTGTTTTTT. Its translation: CASSLDRVNTGELFF.

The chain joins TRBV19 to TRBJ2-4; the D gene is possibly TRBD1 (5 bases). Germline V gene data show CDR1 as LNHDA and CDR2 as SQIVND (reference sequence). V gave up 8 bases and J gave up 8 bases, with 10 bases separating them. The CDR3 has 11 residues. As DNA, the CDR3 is TGTGCCAGTGGAACAGGAGACATTCAGTACTTC. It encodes CASGTGDIQYF.

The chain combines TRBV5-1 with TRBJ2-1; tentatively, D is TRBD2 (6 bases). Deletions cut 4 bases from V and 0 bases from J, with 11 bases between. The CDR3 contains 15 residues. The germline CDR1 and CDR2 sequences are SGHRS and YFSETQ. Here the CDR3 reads CASSTQDYSYNEQFF. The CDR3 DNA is TGCGCCAGCAGCACCCAGGACTACTCCTACAATGAGCAGTTCTTC.

The CDR3 region is CASRSDRKTYEQYV. In nucleotides, the CDR3 is TGTGCCAGCAGATCCGACAGGAAAACCTACGAGCAGTACGTC. The V call is TRBV6-5, the J call TRBJ2-7; D perhaps matches TRBD1 (6 bases). Trimming shortened V by 6 bases and J by 2 bases, and 14 bases separated the two germline ends. The CDR3 totals 14 residues. Germline assignment: CDR1 MNHEY and CDR2 SVGAGI.

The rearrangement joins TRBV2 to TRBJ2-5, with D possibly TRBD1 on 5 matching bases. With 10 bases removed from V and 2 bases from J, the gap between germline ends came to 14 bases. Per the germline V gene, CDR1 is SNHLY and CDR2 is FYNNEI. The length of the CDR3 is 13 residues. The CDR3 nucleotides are TGTGCCACCTCCCGACAGATACAAGAGACCCAGTACTTC. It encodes CATSRQIQETQYF.

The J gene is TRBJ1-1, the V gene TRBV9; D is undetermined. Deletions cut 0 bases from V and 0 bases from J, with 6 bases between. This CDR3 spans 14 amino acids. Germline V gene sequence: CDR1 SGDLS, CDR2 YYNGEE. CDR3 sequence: CASSVGNMNTEAFF. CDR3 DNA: TGTGCCAGCAGCGTAGGAAACATGAACACTGAAGCTTTCTTT.

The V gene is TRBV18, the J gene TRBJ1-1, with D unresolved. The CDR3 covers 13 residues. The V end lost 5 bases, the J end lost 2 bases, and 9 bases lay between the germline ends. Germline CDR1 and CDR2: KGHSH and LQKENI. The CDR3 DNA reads TGTGCCAGCTCAGAAGACATCAACACTGAAGCTTTCTTT. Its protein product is CASSEDINTEAFF.

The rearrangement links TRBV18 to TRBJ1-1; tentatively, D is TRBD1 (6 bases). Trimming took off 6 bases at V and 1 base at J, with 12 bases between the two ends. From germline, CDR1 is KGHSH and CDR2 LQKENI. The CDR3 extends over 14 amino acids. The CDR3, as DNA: TGTGCCAGCTCTCCGGACAGATCGAACACTGAAGCTTTCTTT. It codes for CASSPDRSNTEAFF.

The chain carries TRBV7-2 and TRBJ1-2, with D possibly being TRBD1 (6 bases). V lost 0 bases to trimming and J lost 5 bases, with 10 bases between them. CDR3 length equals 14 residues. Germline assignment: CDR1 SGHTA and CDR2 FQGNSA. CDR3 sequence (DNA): TGTGCCAGCAGCTTAGCCCCGCAGGGGTATGGCTACACCTTC. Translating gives CASSLAPQGYGYTF.

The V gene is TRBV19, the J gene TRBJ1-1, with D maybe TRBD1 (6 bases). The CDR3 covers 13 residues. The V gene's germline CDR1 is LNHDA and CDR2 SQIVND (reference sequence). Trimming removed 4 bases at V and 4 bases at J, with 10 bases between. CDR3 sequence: CASSTQGATEAFF. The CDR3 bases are TGTGCCAGTAGTACACAGGGAGCCACTGAAGCTTTCTTT.

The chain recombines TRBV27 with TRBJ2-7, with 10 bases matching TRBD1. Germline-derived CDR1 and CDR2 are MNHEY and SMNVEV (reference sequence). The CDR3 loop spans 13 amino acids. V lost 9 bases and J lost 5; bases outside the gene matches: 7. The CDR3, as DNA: TGTGCCAGTATGAGCGACAGGGGGCACGAGCAGTACGTC. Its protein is CASMSDRGHEQYV.

The CDR3 sequence: CASSVGDSYQPQHF. The CDR3 nucleotides are TGTGCCAGCAGCGTAGGAGATTCCTATCAGCCCCAGCATTTT. The rearrangement links TRBV9 to TRBJ1-5; D unresolved. The CDR3 is 14 amino acids. The V end lost 0 bases, the J end lost 5 bases, and 9 bases lay between the germline ends. Germline V gene lookup returns CDR1 SGDLS and CDR2 YYNGEE.

The CDR3 nucleotides are TGTGCCAGCAGCTTAGTAATGTCCGGGGAAAAACTGTTTTTT. Protein sequence: CASSLVMSGEKLFF. The chain recombines TRBV7-9 with TRBJ1-4; D call uncertain. This CDR3 has 14 amino acids. Germline V gives CDR1 SEHNR, CDR2 FQNEAQ (reference sequence). The V and J ends lost 1 base and 8 bases respectively, with 11 bases between them.

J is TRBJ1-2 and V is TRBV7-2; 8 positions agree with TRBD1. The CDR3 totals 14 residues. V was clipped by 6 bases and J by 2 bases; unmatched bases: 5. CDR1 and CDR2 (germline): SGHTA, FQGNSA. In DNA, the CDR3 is TGTGCCAGCAGTTTACAGGGGGTGAACTATGGCTACACCTTC. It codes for CASSLQGVNYGYTF.

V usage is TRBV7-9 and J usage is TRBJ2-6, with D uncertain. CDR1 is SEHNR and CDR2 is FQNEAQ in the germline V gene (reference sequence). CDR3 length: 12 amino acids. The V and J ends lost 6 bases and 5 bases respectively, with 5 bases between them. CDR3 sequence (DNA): TGTGCCAGCAGGGGCTGGGCCAACGTCCTGACTTTC. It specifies CASRGWANVLTF.